This T cell receptor (beta chain) came from a study of technical replicates of blood from a handful of donors (dated by TCRdb to about 2017). The library was produced with the immunoSEQ multiplex PCR assay. TCRdb carries this immuneACCESS record with in-frame sequences only. Its versions omit some clonotypes, under half of them owing to an unresolved V gene in the studies checked, with the rest unexplained. Within this sample are tens of thousands of clones, with about 90% of them counted one time only. The ten largest account for about 0.27% of the sample. Turning to this clone: Which antigen it targets is not known. Nothing much larger sits one base from this clone, and base qualities are not available.

Measured from the cysteine to the phenylalanine, the CDR3 is 16 residues long. Only the CDR3 region is kept as DNA, spanning 48 bases read in frame from base 1. At the junction V is shortened by 2 bases and J by 0 bases; bases outside the gene matches: 5. CDR1 and CDR2, per the germline V gene, are SGHVS and FQNEAQ. This receptor chain uses TRBV7-8 and TRBJ1-1; 8 of the junction bases match TRBD1. The TCR was taken from a human donor in good health. The sample was T cells isolated from PBMCs. The bases read TGTGCCAGCAGCTTAATCAGACAGGGGCTGAACACTGAAGCTTTCTTT. It translates to CASSLIRQGLNTEAFF.